The 22 T cell receptor beta chains below all came from one sample that was sequenced in a study of blood T cell repertoires in COVID-19. The table came from immunoSEQ multiplex PCR; TCRdb's copy has only in-frame clones and leaves some out. The sample yields about 88,000 clones, 90% seen once. The specimen sequenced was peripheral blood. These receptors all stem from a man between 18 and 29 years old with COVID-19, enrolled during active disease.

The chain carries TRBV4-3 and TRBJ1-2, with D possibly matching TRBD1 (5 bases). The CDR3 totals 15 residues. V lost 0 bases and J lost 4, with 12 bases in between. Germline V CDR1 and CDR2: LGHNA, YSLEER. This chain's CDR3 is CASSQDRGSSYGYTF. The CDR3 DNA follows: TGCGCCAGCAGCCAAGATCGGGGGTCTAGCTATGGCTACACCTTC.

The gene calls are TRBV29-1 and TRBJ1-1, with TRBD1 as a possible D gene (5 bases). V lost 7 bases, J lost 7 bases, and 22 bases lay in between. There are 14 residues in the CDR3. Per germline, CDR1 SQVTM and CDR2 ANQGSEA. The CDR3 bases are TGCAGCGCGGGGGTCCCTGATGGAGCGGATGAAGCTTTCTTT. Its translation: CSAGVPDGADEAFF.

This clone showed up just a few times. The chain is built from TRBV9 and TRBJ2-2; 14 bases match TRBD2. CDR1 and CDR2 (germline): SGDLS, YYNGEE. CDR3 length: 16 amino acids. With V trimmed by 4 bases and J by 5 bases, 4 bases remained unmatched. The CDR3 DNA follows: TGTGCCAGCAGCCACGGGACTAGCGGGGGTACCGGGGAGCTGTTTTTT. Protein product: CASSHGTSGGTGELFF.

This chain uses TRBV5-1 with TRBJ2-7; TRBD2 matches at 13 bases. V dropped 4 bases and J dropped 7; count of bases not matched to a gene: 11. Germline loops: CDR1 SGHRS, CDR2 YFSETQ. The length of the CDR3 is 16 residues. The CDR3 reads CASSGRTSGGTGEQYF. For the CDR3, the DNA is TGCGCCAGCAGCGGCCGGACTAGCGGGGGAACCGGGGAGCAGTACTTC.

The chain combines TRBV5-1 with TRBJ1-1; D perhaps matches TRBD1 (5 bases). V dropped 0 bases and J dropped 1 base, with 10 bases sitting between them. Per the germline V gene, CDR1 is SGHRS and CDR2 is YFSETQ. The CDR3 spans 15 residues. The CDR3 here is CASSLVGGGNTEAFF. The CDR3 DNA is TGCGCCAGCAGCTTGGTTGGGGGAGGGAACACTGAAGCTTTCTTT. The full variable domain, with the rest looked up from reference TRBV5-1 and TRBJ1-1, is KAGVTQTPRYLIKTRGQQVTLSCSPISGHRSVSWYQQTPGQGLQFLFEYFSETQRNKGNFPGRFSGRQFSNSRSEMNVSTLELGDSALYLCASSLVGGGNTEAFFGQGTRLTVV.

The DNA for the CDR3 is TGTGCCAGCAGGAAGGGGACAGCATTGGGACCCCAGCATTTT. This translates into CASRKGTALGPQHF. The chain links TRBV6-5 to TRBJ1-5, with TRBD1 matching 7 bases. V shed 6 bases, J shed 10 bases, and the junction held 12 bases outside the gene matches. The CDR3 spans 14 residues. Per the germline V gene, CDR1 is MNHEY and CDR2 is SVGAGI.

The CDR3 region is CASSSRGAGNYEQYF. As DNA, the CDR3 is TGTGCCAGCAGCTCCCGGGGAGCGGGAAATTACGAGCAGTACTTC. The V and J genes are TRBV7-2 and TRBJ2-7, with 7 bases matching TRBD2. The CDR3 has 15 residues. J gave up 4 bases and V 4 bases, and 10 bases lay outside the gene matches. The germline V gene encodes CDR1 SGHTA and CDR2 FQGNSA.

The genes are TRBV3-1 (or the pseudogene TRBV3-2) and TRBJ2-2; a weak D match, TRBD2 (6 bases). This CDR3 region has 15 residues. Germline V gene data show CDR1 as LGHDT and CDR2 as YNNKEL (reference sequence). Between the trimmed V and J ends, which lost 4 bases and 5 bases, there was a span of 14 bases. CDR3 amino acids: CASSPSDGRTGELFF. In DNA, the CDR3 is TGTGCCAGCAGCCCTTCGGACGGGAGAACCGGGGAGCTGTTTTTT.

This chain connects TRBV7-6 to TRBJ2-7; TRBD2 matches at 9 bases. CDR1 and CDR2 from the germline V gene are SGHVS and FNYEAQ. The CDR3 contains 15 residues. The ends lost 0 bases at V and 2 bases at J; junction bases unmatched: 2. CDR3 DNA: TGTGCCAGCAGCTTAGCGGCGGGAGGGACCTACGAGCAGTACTTC. Translation gives CASSLAAGGTYEQYF.

The genes are TRBV9 and TRBJ2-4; D might be TRBD1 (5 bases). The length of the CDR3 is 13 residues. Looked up from germline, CDR1 is SGDLS and CDR2 is YYNGEE. V was trimmed by 2 bases and J by 5 bases, leaving 8 bases between them. The CDR3 sequence is CASSVGLQNIQYF. CDR3 sequence (DNA): TGTGCCAGCAGCGTGGGGCTCCAAAACATTCAGTACTTC.

The V and J genes are TRBV30 and TRBJ2-1; D might be TRBD1 (5 bases). V was clipped by 7 bases and J by 4 bases, with 17 bases between them. The germline V gene encodes CDR1 GTSNPN and CDR2 SVGIG (reference sequence). The CDR3 totals 14 residues. The CDR3 DNA is TGTGCCTTCCGAGCAGGGAACTTTTACAATGAGCAGTTCTTC. This codes for CAFRAGNFYNEQFF.

The chain is built from TRBV7-2 and TRBJ2-5, with 10 bases aligning to TRBD2. The trim removed 1 base at V and 2 bases at J, leaving 13 bases unmatched. Germline values: CDR1 SGHTA, CDR2 FQGNSA. This CDR3 region has 19 residues. CDR3 sequence reads: CASSLVARGVAGGQETQYF. The CDR3 DNA follows: TGTGCCAGCAGCTTAGTTGCCCGCGGGGTAGCGGGAGGTCAAGAGACCCAGTACTTC.

The rearrangement uses TRBV28 and TRBJ1-5, with 7 bases fitting TRBD1. The germline CDR1 and CDR2 sequences are MDHEN and SYDVKM. There are 23 residues in the CDR3. Germline trimming cut 4 bases from V and 0 bases from J; bases unmatched to any gene: 27. The CDR3, as DNA: TGTGCCAGCAGTTCGATTATTCTCAACGACAGGGATGGTTTTTCGTATAGCAATCAGCCCCAGCATTTT. Its translation is CASSSIILNDRDGFSYSNQPQHF.

The chain joins TRBV24-1 to TRBJ1-5, with D perhaps TRBD1 (5 bases). Germline V lookup: CDR1 KGHDR, CDR2 SFDVKD. There are 14 residues in the CDR3. Trimming removed 7 bases at V and 2 bases at J, with 11 bases between. The CDR3 loop reads CATSRQGRNQPQHF. CDR3 nucleotide sequence: TGTGCCACCAGCCGTCAGGGTCGCAATCAGCCCCAGCATTTT.

This chain connects TRBV4-1 to TRBJ2-3; 12 nucleotides agree with TRBD2. The germline gives CDR1 MGHRA, CDR2 YSYEKL. The V and J ends lost 0 bases and 3 bases, in that order; junction bases with no gene match: 1. The CDR3 spans 16 residues. The CDR3 is CASSQDGLAGTDTQYF. The CDR3 DNA is TGCGCCAGCAGCCAAGACGGACTAGCGGGGACAGATACGCAGTATTTT.

The chain employs TRBV5-8 and TRBJ1-5; D gene uncertain. This CDR3 region has 14 residues. The germline V gene encodes CDR1 SGHTS and CDR2 YDEGEE. The V end lost 1 base, the J end lost 2 bases, and 7 bases lay between the germline ends. CDR3 DNA: TGTGCCAGCAGCTTGAGGCAGGGCAATCAGCCCCAGCATTTT. Its translation: CASSLRQGNQPQHF.

Here the CDR3 reads CSVVGLAEITDTQYF. The CDR3 DNA reads TGCAGCGTCGTAGGACTAGCGGAAATCACAGATACGCAGTATTTT. The genes are TRBV29-1 and TRBJ2-3, with TRBD2 matching 10 bases. There are 15 residues in the CDR3. The trim removed 6 bases at V and 2 bases at J, leaving 8 bases unmatched. Germline V lookup: CDR1 SQVTM, CDR2 ANQGSEA.

To note about this clone: This specimen includes other DNA sequences encoding the same CDR3. The rearrangement uses TRBV9 and TRBJ2-2; 8 positions match TRBD1. The CDR3 is 15 amino acids. From germline, CDR1 is SGDLS and CDR2 YYNGEE. V was pared by 0 bases and J by 5 bases, with 3 bases of the junction left unmatched. The CDR3 region has the DNA TGTGCCAGCAGCGTAGTACAGGGGGGAACCGGGGAGCTGTTTTTT. This encodes CASSVVQGGTGELFF. The full variable domain, its missing parts supplied by reference TRBV9 and TRBJ2-2, is DSGVTQTPKHLITATGQRVTLRCSPRSGDLSVYWYQQSLDQGLQFLIQYYNGEERAKGNILERFSAQQFPDLHSELNLSSLELGDSALYFCASSVVQGGTGELFFGEGSRLTVL.

This clone was detected only once. J is TRBJ2-7 and V is TRBV6-5; a weak D match, TRBD1 (5 bases). The CDR3 contains 12 residues. Germline-derived CDR1 and CDR2 are MNHEY and SVGAGI. Trimming stripped 2 bases from V and 6 bases from J, with 8 bases between. CDR3 in amino acids: CASSYNGAEQYF. The DNA for the CDR3 is TGTGCCAGCAGTTACAATGGGGCCGAGCAGTACTTC.

J is TRBJ2-7 and V is TRBV7-9; 10 bases map to TRBD1. The junction had 1 base not matched to a gene; V was cut back by 4 bases and J by 1 base. CDR3 length: 14 residues. Germline V gives CDR1 SEHNR, CDR2 FQNEAQ (reference sequence). CDR3 in DNA: TGTGCCAGCAGCTCGGACAGGGGGTCCTACGAGCAGTACTTC. Protein: CASSSDRGSYEQYF.

The V gene is TRBV7-9, the J gene TRBJ1-3; D remains ambiguous. The CDR3 contains 15 residues. The V and J ends lost 3 bases and 0 bases respectively, with 9 bases between them. Germline V CDR1 and CDR2: SEHNR, FQNEAQ (reference sequence). The CDR3 here is CASSFQRGSGNTIYF. CDR3 nucleotides: TGTGCCAGCAGCTTTCAGAGAGGCTCTGGAAACACCATATATTTT.

The V and J genes are TRBV18 and TRBJ1-1, with TRBD1 identical over 11 bases. CDR3 length equals 16 residues. V shed 3 bases and J 1 base; nucleotides not matched to a gene: 4. Germline V lookup: CDR1 KGHSH, CDR2 LQKENI. CDR3 coding DNA: TGTGCCAGCTCACCGCCGGGACAGGGGGAGAACACTGAAGCTTTCTTT. It specifies CASSPPGQGENTEAFF.